The 16 T cell receptor beta chains given below trace back to one sample, sequenced in a study of breast tumors, draining lymph nodes, adjacent tissues. Samples came from axillary lymph nodes draining the breast cancer. TCRdb processed the multiplex PCR reads anew with MiXCR; each CDR3 protein has one entry. The sample consists of more than 200,000 distinct CDR3 sequences, roughly 30% of them appearing once. Specimen: axillary lymph node tissue. These receptors all stem from a female donor with breast cancer. Some clones in this sample may be carry-over from other donors' samples.

A remark on this clonotype: This may be a read error: a much more frequent sequence differs by one nucleotide. The V call is TRBV20-1, the J call TRBJ2-3; D gene ambiguous. CDR1 and CDR2 from the germline V gene are DFQATT and SNEGSKA (reference sequence). The CDR3 covers 13 residues. The CDR3 protein is CSAKGPSTDTQCF. CDR3 DNA sequence: TGCAGTGCTAAAGGACCCAGCACAGATACGCAGTGTTTT.

This sequence joins TRBV28 and TRBJ2-1; D may correspond to TRBD1 or TRBD2 (5 bases each). The CDR3 has 12 amino acids. The germline V and J ends were trimmed by 6 bases and 7 bases, with 10 bases remaining between them. In germline, CDR1 is MDHEN, CDR2 SYDVKM. Written as DNA, the CDR3 is TGTGCCAGCAGCCGGGGCTTGAATGAGCAGTTCTTC. Protein: CASSRGLNEQFF.

At least ten counts were recorded for this clonotype. The V gene is TRBV20-1, the J gene TRBJ2-2; weak D call: TRBD2 (6 bases). The CDR3 is 16 residues long. V was shortened by 2 bases and J by 2 bases, with 15 bases between the two germline ends. Germline V gives CDR1 DFQATT, CDR2 SNEGSKA (reference sequence). The CDR3 spells CSARLQGTLNTGELFF. The CDR3 coding sequence is TGCAGTGCTAGACTGCAAGGGACTCTCAACACCGGGGAGCTGTTTTTT.

The sample holds many counts of this clonotype. The V gene is TRBV15, the J gene TRBJ2-1; 7 nucleotides line up with TRBD1. Germline CDR1 reads LNHNV; CDR2 reads YYDKDF (reference sequence). With 5 bases clipped from V and 2 bases from J, the junction kept 9 bases outside the gene matches. There are 16 residues in the CDR3. CDR3 DNA sequence: TGTGCCACCAGCGCCGGGACAGAGAGACCCTACAATGAGCAGTTCTTC. Amino acid sequence: CATSAGTERPYNEQFF.

The J gene is TRBJ2-1, the V gene TRBV25-1, with D maybe TRBD2 (6 bases). The CDR3 sequence is 16 residues long. V lost 4 bases and J 2 bases, leaving 15 bases between the germline ends. Germline V gene lookup returns CDR1 MGHDK and CDR2 SYGVNS. CDR3 region: CASSAPGRDAYNEQFF. CDR3 sequence (DNA): TGTGCCAGCAGTGCTCCGGGGCGGGATGCCTACAATGAGCAGTTCTTC.

Ten or more counts support this clonotype. The chain recombines TRBV6-5 with TRBJ2-7; D is uncertain. CDR3 size: 13 residues. Per the germline V gene, CDR1 is MNHEY and CDR2 is SVGAGI. The V end lost 7 bases, the J end lost 5 bases, and 15 bases lay between the germline ends. The DNA for the CDR3 is TGTGCCAGCATGGGGTTAGCCGGGCACGAGCAGTACTTC. Amino acid sequence: CASMGLAGHEQYF.

This clonotype was observed a handful of times. The rearrangement joins TRBV7-9 to TRBJ2-1; TRBD1 matches 8 bases. The CDR3 totals 16 residues. Germline V gene data show CDR1 as SEHNR and CDR2 as FQNEAQ (reference sequence). The V segment lost 5 bases and the J segment 8 bases; nucleotides outside the gene matches: 14. The CDR3 DNA follows: TGTGCCAGCAGCCAACGATCCGGGACAGGTCGCGATGAGCAGTTCTTC. This gives the protein CASSQRSGTGRDEQFF.

This clonotype was detected ten times or more. The gene calls are TRBV5-1 and TRBJ2-1; D not certain. There are 11 residues in the CDR3. The germline V gene encodes CDR1 SGHRS and CDR2 YFSETQ. V was shortened by 4 bases and J by 4 bases, with 3 bases between the two germline ends. In DNA, the CDR3 is TGCGCCAGCAGCCGGTACAATGAGCAGTTCTTC. Protein product: CASSRYNEQFF. The full variable domain, rest sourced from reference TRBV5-1 and TRBJ2-1, is KAGVTQTPRYLIKTRGQQVTLSCSPISGHRSVSWYQQTPGQGLQFLFEYFSETQRNKGNFPGRFSGRQFSNSRSEMNVSTLELGDSALYLCASSRYNEQFFGPGTRLTVL.

Remarks on this clonotype: This may be a read error, as it is one base from a much larger clone. The chain combines TRBV11-2 with TRBJ2-7, with D possibly called TRBD1 or TRBD2 (6 bases each). The ends were cut back, 4 bases at V and 3 bases at J, with 22 bases in the middle. Per germline, CDR1 SGHAT and CDR2 FQNNGV. The CDR3 covers 17 residues. CDR3: CASSSLASARGLYEQYF. The CDR3 nucleotides are TGTGCCAGCAGCTCTTTAGCATCGGCTCGGGGGCTCTACGAGCAGTACTTC.

Of note for this clonotype: The germline gene is not matched at one end of the junction; a read error may be the cause. The V gene is TRBV3-1, the J gene TRBJ2-5; D gene ambiguous. Germline-derived CDR1 and CDR2 are LGHDT and YNNKEL (reference sequence). The CDR3 is made up of 17 amino acids. CDR3 nucleotide sequence: TGCGCCAGCAGCCGAGAGATCGGGTTCGTACCTGTTTTGACCCAGTACTTC. Translated, it gives CASSREIGFVPVLTQYF.

With respect to this clonotype: Relative to the germline gene, one junction end is altered; a read error may explain this. This chain links TRBV25-1 with TRBJ2-1; 11 nucleotides match TRBD2. The germline gives CDR1 MGHDK, CDR2 SYGVNS. The CDR3 length is 17 residues. For the CDR3, the DNA is TGCGCCAGCAGTGCAACCGGACTAGCGGGCCCTATCAATGAGCAGTTCTTC. Translated: CASSATGLAGPINEQFF.

A note on this clonotype: A much larger clone lies one base from this, so it may be a read error. The J gene is TRBJ2-7, the V gene TRBV20-1; D is uncertain. The germline CDR1 and CDR2 sequences are DFQATT and SNEGSKA (reference sequence). This CDR3 is 11 amino acids long. The CDR3 bases are TGCAGTGCCGAAAAAACCTACGAGCAGTCCTTC. Its translation: CSAEKTYEQSF.

This clonotype was found many times. The rearrangement uses TRBV9 and TRBJ2-1; D may be TRBD2 (6 bases). Germline lookup yields CDR1 SGDLS and CDR2 YYNGEE. Trimming shortened V by 4 bases and J by 7 bases, and 18 bases separated the two germline ends. This CDR3 contains 15 residues. The CDR3 sequence is CASSTTSNPRNEQFF. The CDR3 DNA reads as TGTGCCAGCAGCACCACTAGCAACCCCCGGAATGAGCAGTTCTTC.

This clonotype was detected many times. This chain links TRBV15 with TRBJ2-7; D possibly matches TRBD1 or TRBD2 (6 bases each). Germline CDR1 is LNHNV and CDR2 is YYDKDF (reference sequence). CDR3 length equals 14 residues. V was cut by 5 bases and J by 2 bases, with 13 bases left in between. CDR3 protein: CATSRSRGAYEQYF. The CDR3 region has the DNA TGTGCCACCAGCCGCAGTAGGGGGGCCTACGAGCAGTACTTC.

The table lists this clonotype with many counts. This chain links TRBV9 with TRBJ2-1; D is unclear. Germline CDR1 and CDR2: SGDLS and YYNGEE. V lost 0 bases to trimming and J lost 12 bases, with 16 bases between them. This CDR3 is 14 amino acids long. The CDR3, as DNA: TGTGCCAGCAGCGTAGGAGGACGGGCTGAAGGGCAGTTCTTC. This encodes CASSVGGRAEGQFF.

This clonotype came up many times. The chain employs TRBV20-1 and TRBJ1-5, with D possibly matching TRBD1 (5 bases). Germline values: CDR1 DFQATT, CDR2 SNEGSKA (reference sequence). V lost 3 bases and J 7 bases, leaving 19 bases between the germline ends. This CDR3 is built from 15 residues. CDR3 bases: TGCAGTGCTAGTTCGGGGGTCGGGGGAAACCAGCCCCAGCATTTT. As protein: CSASSGVGGNQPQHF.